The entry below gives a single TCR beta chain sequence along with its context. Its antigen is undetermined. Original methodology: ImmunoSEQ only sent back junction sequences with no quality scores, so filtering was done differently. Method: immunoSEQ multiplex PCR; TCRdb's copy keeps in-frame clones and lacks some. V and J calls and clone size are those listed in that table; D and trimming were worked out from the DNA. The data contain under 1,900,000 clones, less than 99% of them singletons. The ends were cut back, 10 bases at V and 7 bases at J, with 22 bases in the middle. Germline values: CDR1 SNHLY, CDR2 FYNNEI. The CDR3 length is 14 residues. The data are from a study of shared clonotypes between healthy human individuals. For the study at large: Used for every donor were three CD4 naive, three CD4 memory, two CD8 naive and one CD8 memory plate. The study's findings and limits: Naive subsets tended to show greater estimated richness than memory subsets. Rarefaction analysis demonstrated incomplete sorted-subset sequencing notwithstanding large depth.

The TCR was taken from a young man in good health. The V call is TRBV2, the J call TRBJ1-2, with D possibly being TRBD1 (5 bases). Sequenced: naive CD4+ T cells sorted from blood. Sample subset: CD45RA+ positively selected. CDR3 in amino acids: CATARDRSHAGYTF. CDR3 nucleotides: TGTGCCACCGCCCGGGACCGATCTCATGCTGGCTACACCTTC.